The sequence of this T cell receptor (beta chain) was determined in a study of T cells in women clearing cervical HPV infection. General study points: Cases carried less TRBV6-7 than controls: approximately 0.1% versus 0.16%.

Produced via immunoSEQ multiplex PCR; TCRdb's table is partial and in-frame only. The sample totals fewer than 35,000 clones. This clone is called medium-sized based on its frequency. Its antigen is still unknown. The read is 3 residues too short to cover the CDR3 end, so that end is filled in from the germline J gene. The CDR3 has 18 amino acids. Germline-derived CDR1 and CDR2 are DFQATT and SNEGSKA (reference sequence). The V segment lost 4 bases and the J segment 3 bases; nucleotides outside the gene matches: 11. This receptor was identified in a woman between 18 and 69 years old with a cervical HPV16 infection that either progressed to CIN3+ or cleared (not recorded which). Sequenced sample: blood buffy coat. The rearrangement links TRBV20-1 to TRBJ2-2; TRBD2 agrees at 13 bases. The CDR3 DNA, read in part, is TGCAGTGCTAAAGAGGGGACTAGCGGGAAACAGGACACCGGGGAG. Translating gives CSAKEGTSGKQDTGE. The entire CDR3 reads CSAKEGTSGKQDTGELFF.